The 13 T cell receptor beta chains below were found in one sample sequenced in a study of blood T cell repertoires in COVID-19. Sequencing was performed with immunoSEQ multiplex PCR; in TCRdb, only in-frame clones are kept and a portion is missing. The sample shows 55,000 to 60,000 clones, about 84% of them seen only once. Sequenced: peripheral blood. All receptors come from a man aged 40-50 years with active COVID-19.

The CDR3 here is CASSSTGSPQETQYF. For the CDR3, the DNA is TGCGCCAGCAGTTCGACAGGGTCCCCCCAAGAGACCCAGTACTTC. This chain connects TRBV5-1 to TRBJ2-5, with 7 nucleotides matching TRBD1. Germline lookup yields CDR1 SGHRS and CDR2 YFSETQ. The J segment lost 1 base and the V segment lost 5 bases, leaving 8 bases of the junction unmatched. This CDR3 is built from 15 residues.

The CDR3 reads CSVDLEGQGIQYF. DNA for the CDR3: TGCAGCGTTGATTTGGAGGGCCAAGGCATTCAGTACTTC. The V gene is TRBV29-1, the J gene TRBJ2-4; D may be TRBD2 (6 bases). Germline assignment: CDR1 SQVTM and CDR2 ANQGSEA. This CDR3 has 13 amino acids. Trimming removed 3 bases from V and 9 bases from J, with 15 bases in between.

The chain combines TRBV7-3 with TRBJ2-5, with TRBD2 identical over 12 bases. Germline CDR1 is SGHTA and CDR2 is FQGTGA. V was pared by 2 bases and J by 3 bases, with 4 bases of the junction left unmatched. CDR3 length: 16 amino acids. The CDR3 reads CASSLGTSGLKETQYF. The CDR3 nucleotides are TGTGCCAGCAGCTTAGGGACTAGCGGGTTGAAAGAGACCCAGTACTTC.

The chain couples TRBV7-9 to TRBJ2-2; TRBD1 matches 9 bases. The V segment lost 10 bases and the J segment 3 bases; nucleotides outside the gene matches: 12. The V gene's germline CDR1 is SEHNR and CDR2 FQNEAQ (reference sequence). CDR3 size: 16 residues. The CDR3 sequence is CATRDRDRVYTGELFF. CDR3 DNA: TGTGCCACAAGGGACCGGGACAGGGTCTACACCGGGGAGCTGTTTTTT.

The chain carries TRBV10-3 and TRBJ2-1; 8 nucleotides agree with TRBD2. J was trimmed by 6 bases and V by 6 bases; bases with no gene match: 7. Germline CDR1 reads ENHRY; CDR2 reads SYGVKD. CDR3 length equals 14 residues. CDR3 protein: CAISAETSVNEQFF. As DNA, the CDR3 is TGTGCCATCAGCGCCGAGACTAGCGTCAATGAGCAGTTCTTC.

The chain couples TRBV19 to TRBJ1-2, with 9 bases that match TRBD1. The germline V gene encodes CDR1 LNHDA and CDR2 SQIVND (reference sequence). V shed 3 bases and J 2 bases; nucleotides not matched to a gene: 4. The CDR3 is 15 amino acids. The CDR3 nucleotides read TGTGCCAGTAGTATCGGACAGGGGTTAAACTATGGCTACACCTTC. Protein product: CASSIGQGLNYGYTF.

The genes are TRBV28 and TRBJ1-4, with D possibly matching TRBD1 (6 bases). V was clipped by 3 bases and J by 0 bases, with 8 bases between them. Germline CDR1 MDHEN, CDR2 SYDVKM. The CDR3 runs to 15 residues. CDR3 sequence reads: CASSFKGATNEKLFF. The CDR3 region has the DNA TGTGCCAGCAGTTTTAAGGGGGCAACTAATGAAAAACTGTTTTTT.

The genes are TRBV6-2 or TRBV6-3 and TRBJ2-7, with 7 bases fitting TRBD2. The CDR3 totals 15 residues. Per germline, CDR1 MNHEY and CDR2 SVGEGT. Trimming cost V 5 bases and J 2 bases; bases outside gene matches: 9. CDR3 coding DNA: TGTGCCAGCAGTCCCTTAGCGGGCCTCCCCTACGAGCAGTACTTC. This translates into CASSPLAGLPYEQYF.

The gene calls are TRBV5-1 and TRBJ2-3; D may be TRBD2 (5 bases). Germline V gene data show CDR1 as SGHRS and CDR2 as YFSETQ. The CDR3 is made up of 14 amino acids. The ends were cut back, 4 bases at V and 4 bases at J, with 13 bases in the middle. The CDR3 sequence is CASSAPAGADTQYF. The CDR3 DNA reads as TGCGCCAGCAGCGCCCCGGCCGGGGCAGATACGCAGTATTTT.

This clone was observed once. The chain combines TRBV5-1 with TRBJ2-7, with 8 nucleotides matching TRBD1. Per germline, CDR1 SGHRS and CDR2 YFSETQ. The trim removed 2 bases at V and 5 bases at J, leaving 6 bases unmatched. The CDR3 has 14 amino acids. CDR3 amino acids: CASSFTGGSDEQYF. The CDR3 region has the DNA TGCGCCAGCAGCTTTACAGGGGGGAGCGACGAGCAGTACTTC.

V gene TRBV6-5 combines with J gene TRBJ2-1, with 12 bases identical to TRBD2. This CDR3 contains 15 residues. CDR1 and CDR2 (germline): MNHEY, SVGAGI. V gave up 6 bases and J gave up 9 bases; unmatched junction bases: 9. CDR3 sequence reads: CASRTSGRNPTEQFF. In nucleotides, the CDR3 is TGTGCCAGCAGGACTAGCGGGAGAAACCCCACTGAGCAGTTCTTC.

V gene TRBV5-1 combines with J gene TRBJ2-5; weak D call: TRBD1 (6 bases). CDR1 and CDR2 (germline): SGHRS, YFSETQ. CDR3 length: 14 amino acids. Trimming removed 1 base from V and 3 bases from J, with 10 bases in between. The chain's CDR3 is CASSLNAGEETQYF. CDR3 coding DNA: TGCGCCAGCAGCTTGAACGCAGGGGAAGAGACCCAGTACTTC.

The chain is built from TRBV15 and TRBJ2-3; D not certain. V gave up 0 bases and J gave up 2 bases, with 6 bases separating them. Germline assignment: CDR1 LNHNV and CDR2 YYDKDF (reference sequence). The CDR3 has 14 residues. CDR3 DNA: TGTGCCACCAGCAGAGAGAGAAACACAGATACGCAGTATTTT. It specifies CATSRERNTDTQYF.